Following are 5 T cell receptor beta chains from one sample sequenced in a study of cytomegalovirus exposure and HLA in healthy donors. With 60 Vbeta and 13 Jbeta primers, the PCR was carried out. The table came from immunoSEQ multiplex PCR; TCRdb's copy has only in-frame clones and leaves some out. The repertoire consists of about 130,000 clones, with roughly 88% occurring once and the leading ten covering 2.5% to 3.5%. Sequencing was performed on PBMCs. These receptors were collected from a young woman in good health and CMV-seropositive.

This chain uses TRBV11-2 with TRBJ2-3; D may be TRBD2 (6 bases). This CDR3 spans 13 amino acids. Germline V gene data show CDR1 as SGHAT and CDR2 as FQNNGV. V was cut by 0 bases and J by 14 bases, with 15 bases left in between. The chain's CDR3 is CASSLDPAQTRYF. The CDR3 DNA reads TGTGCCAGCAGCTTAGATCCGGCACAGACTAGGTATTTT. The full variable domain, with the rest looked up from reference TRBV11-2 and TRBJ2-3, is EAGVAQSPRYKIIEKRQSVAFWCNPISGHATLYWYQQILGQGPKLLIQFQNNGVVDDSQLPKDRFSAERLKGVDSTLKIQPAKLEDSAVYLCASSLDPAQTRYFGPGTRLTVL.

A few counts support this clone. The rearrangement links TRBV7-3 to TRBJ2-7, with 8 bases matching TRBD2. Germline CDR1 SGHTA, CDR2 FQGTGA. The CDR3 is 16 residues long. Losses at the gene ends were 4 bases for V and 4 bases for J; bases not matched to a gene: 12. The CDR3 here is CASSSGPGTGGYEQYF. For the CDR3, the DNA is TGTGCCAGCAGCTCCGGTCCCGGGACGGGAGGGTACGAGCAGTACTTC. Together with reference TRBV7-3 and TRBJ2-7, the CDR3 gives the full variable domain: GAGVSQTPSNKVTEKGKYVELRCDPISGHTALYWYRQSLGQGPEFLIYFQGTGAADDSGLPNDRFFAVRPEGSVSTLKIQRTERGDSAVYLCASSSGPGTGGYEQYFGPGTRLTVT.

V is TRBV4-2 and J is TRBJ2-1; 8 bases map to TRBD2. Germline V lookup: CDR1 LGHNA, CDR2 YNFKEQ. With 4 bases clipped from V and 0 bases from J, the junction kept 2 bases outside the gene matches. This CDR3 contains 15 residues. The CDR3 sequence: CASSPTSASYNEQFF. The CDR3 DNA follows: TGTGCCAGCAGCCCGACTAGCGCCTCCTACAATGAGCAGTTCTTC.

This rearrangement joins TRBV7-3 to TRBJ1-2; maybe TRBD1 (5 bases). CDR1 SGHTA and CDR2 FQGTGA come from the germline V gene. The V end was cut by 0 bases, the J end by 4 bases, with 9 bases between. The CDR3 extends over 14 amino acids. DNA of the CDR3: TGTGCCAGCAGCTTAACCGGGACTGGCTATGGCTACACCTTC. Protein sequence: CASSLTGTGYGYTF.

This clone has just a few counts. V usage is TRBV7-8 and J usage is TRBJ1-3; tentative D call: TRBD1 (6 bases). The germline gives CDR1 SGHVS, CDR2 FQNEAQ. V dropped 1 base and J dropped 3 bases, with 10 bases sitting between them. This CDR3 contains 15 residues. The CDR3 is CASSLGARGGNTIYF. CDR3 in DNA: TGTGCCAGCAGCTTAGGGGCCAGGGGTGGAAACACCATATATTTT.